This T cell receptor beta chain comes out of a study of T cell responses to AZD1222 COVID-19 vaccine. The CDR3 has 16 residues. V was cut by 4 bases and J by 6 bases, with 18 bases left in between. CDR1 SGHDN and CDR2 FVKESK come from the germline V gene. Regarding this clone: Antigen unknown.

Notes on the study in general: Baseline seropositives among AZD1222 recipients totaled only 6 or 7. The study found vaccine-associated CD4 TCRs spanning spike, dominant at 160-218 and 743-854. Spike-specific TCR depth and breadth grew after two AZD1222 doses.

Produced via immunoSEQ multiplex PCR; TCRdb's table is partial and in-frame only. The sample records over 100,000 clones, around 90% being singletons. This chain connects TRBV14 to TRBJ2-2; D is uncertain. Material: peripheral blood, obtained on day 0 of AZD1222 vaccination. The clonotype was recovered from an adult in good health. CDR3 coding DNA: TGTGCCAGCAGCCGGAGCGCCTCCCGCGGTCCCGGGGAGCTGTTTTTT. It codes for CASSRSASRGPGELFF.